One sample yielded the 18 T cell receptor beta chains listed below, sequenced in a study of cytomegalovirus exposure and HLA in healthy donors. Both 60 Vbeta primers and 13 Jbeta primers went into the PCR. Profiled with immunoSEQ multiplex PCR; TCRdb holds only in-frame clones, not every one. The sample yields 95,000 to 100,000 clones, less than 85% seen once. The sample taken for sequencing was PBMCs. The receptors here all came from a woman aged 55-69 years in good health and CMV-seropositive.

V and J are TRBV28 and TRBJ1-5; no reliable D call. There are 14 residues in the CDR3. Germline assignment: CDR1 MDHEN and CDR2 SYDVKM. V lost 7 bases and J lost 1, with 11 bases in between. The CDR3 DNA is TGTGCCAGCACCTTACCCGGGAGCAATCAGCCCCAGCATTTT. Translated, it gives CASTLPGSNQPQHF.

The chain carries TRBV19 and TRBJ1-1, with TRBD1 identical over 9 bases. Germline trimming cut 7 bases from V and 4 bases from J; bases unmatched to any gene: 10. CDR3 length: 15 residues. Germline V gene sequence: CDR1 LNHDA, CDR2 SQIVND (reference sequence). The CDR3 nucleotides are TGTGCCAGTAAGGTGGGGGACAGGGTCCCCACTGAAGCTTTCTTT. Its translation: CASKVGDRVPTEAFF.

This clone was counted only a few times. The gene calls are TRBV29-1 and TRBJ1-1; D gene unclear. Trimming cost V 7 bases and J 1 base, with 7 bases left between them. This CDR3 spans 11 amino acids. Germline V gene sequence: CDR1 SQVTM, CDR2 ANQGSEA. CDR3 loop: CSASGNTEAFF. The CDR3 bases are TGCAGCGCCTCGGGGAACACTGAAGCTTTCTTT. The variable domain in full, with the rest retrieved from reference TRBV29-1 and TRBJ1-1, is SAVISQKPSRDICQRGTSLTIQCQVDSQVTMMFWYRQQPGQSLTLIATANQGSEATYESGFVIDKFPISRPNLTFSTLTVSNMSPEDSSIYLCSASGNTEAFFGQGTRLTVV.

The CDR3 is CASRPLRDLEFF. The CDR3, as DNA: TGTGCCAGCAGGCCCCTTAGGGACTTGGAGTTCTTC. The V call is TRBV5-6, the J call TRBJ2-1; D might be TRBD2 (6 bases). CDR1 and CDR2 from the germline V gene are SGHDT and YYEEEE. Between the trimmed V and J ends, which lost 5 bases and 14 bases, there was a span of 17 bases. The CDR3 has 12 residues.

The gene calls are TRBV15 and TRBJ2-2; 11 bases line up with TRBD2. The CDR3 loop spans 17 amino acids. V lost 0 bases and J lost 7; bases outside the gene matches: 7. CDR1 is LNHNV, CDR2 YYDKDF, per germline (reference sequence). CDR3: CATSRDLPLAGGGELFF. Written as DNA, the CDR3 is TGTGCCACCAGCAGAGATCTCCCCCTAGCGGGGGGCGGGGAGCTGTTTTTT.

V gene TRBV6-5 combines with J gene TRBJ2-1, with D tentatively TRBD1 (6 bases). The CDR3 totals 14 residues. Germline V lookup: CDR1 MNHEY, CDR2 SVGAGI. Trimming stripped 6 bases from V and 4 bases from J, with 13 bases between. CDR3: CASSAGDTYNEQFF. In nucleotides, the CDR3 is TGTGCCAGCAGCGCTGGGGACACATACAATGAGCAGTTCTTC.

This clone was found many times. V is TRBV10-2 and J is TRBJ1-2; D may be TRBD1 (6 bases). The CDR3 covers 16 residues. V was clipped by 6 bases and J by 8 bases, with 25 bases between them. Per the germline V gene, CDR1 is WSHSY and CDR2 is SAAADI. CDR3: CASRGAGRGAAEGYTF. CDR3 coding DNA: TGCGCCAGCAGAGGAGCGGGCCGGGGGGCGGCGGAAGGCTACACCTTC.

The chain couples TRBV18 to TRBJ2-3; weak D call: TRBD2 (5 bases). The CDR3 totals 15 residues. Trimming stripped 0 bases from V and 3 bases from J, with 10 bases between. The V gene's germline CDR1 is KGHSH and CDR2 LQKENI. The CDR3 nucleotides are TGTGCCAGCTCACCACCAGGACTCGGTACAGATACGCAGTATTTT. Its translation: CASSPPGLGTDTQYF.

The chain carries TRBV29-1 and TRBJ1-1; 8 bases are a match to TRBD1. This CDR3 has 14 amino acids. J was trimmed by 9 bases and V by 6 bases; bases with no gene match: 15. Germline V CDR1 and CDR2: SQVTM, ANQGSEA. CDR3 sequence: CSVGTQGAQVKAFF. The CDR3 DNA follows: TGCAGCGTCGGGACCCAGGGGGCGCAGGTAAAAGCTTTCTTT.

The genes are TRBV6-5 and TRBJ2-3, with 7 positions matching TRBD2. The germline gives CDR1 MNHEY, CDR2 SVGAGI. V was pared by 2 bases and J by 4 bases, with 6 bases of the junction left unmatched. CDR3 length equals 15 residues. The DNA of the CDR3 is TGTGCCAGCAGTTACGGCGGGAGTGTGTCAGATACGCAGTATTTT. Translated, it gives CASSYGGSVSDTQYF.

V gene TRBV28 combines with J gene TRBJ2-3; 9 bases map to TRBD2. V lost 5 bases to trimming and J lost 6 bases; unmatched junction nucleotides: 12. Germline CDR1 reads MDHEN; CDR2 reads SYDVKM. This CDR3 is 16 amino acids long. In nucleotides, the CDR3 is TGTGCCAGCAGTACGACTAGCGGCTCGCCTACGGATACGCAGTATTTT. It is translated as CASSTTSGSPTDTQYF.

This clone was detected a few times. The chain couples TRBV5-4 to TRBJ2-5; D may be TRBD1 (6 bases). This CDR3 has 14 amino acids. The V end lost 4 bases, the J end lost 3 bases, and 13 bases lay between the germline ends. Germline CDR1 reads SGHNT; CDR2 reads YYREEE (reference sequence). The CDR3 here is CASSHRDTEETQYF. The CDR3 DNA is TGTGCCAGCAGCCACCGGGACACCGAAGAGACCCAGTACTTC. Based on the CDR3 plus reference TRBV5-4 and TRBJ2-5, the full variable domain is ETGVTQSPTHLIKTRGQQVTLRCSSQSGHNTVSWYQQALGQGPQFIFQYYREEENGRGNFPPRFSGLQFPNYSSELNVNALELDDSALYLCASSHRDTEETQYFGPGTRLLVL.

CDR3 region: CASRSGGPTGYTF. CDR3 nucleotides: TGTGCCAGCAGGTCGGGGGGGCCCACGGGCTACACCTTC. The rearrangement joins TRBV6-1 to TRBJ1-2; D perhaps matches TRBD1 (6 bases). The CDR3 runs to 13 residues. Trimming took off 6 bases at V and 8 bases at J, with 16 bases between the two ends. The germline CDR1 and CDR2 sequences are MNHNS and SASEGT.

This chain uses TRBV27 with TRBJ2-3; maybe TRBD2 (5 bases). This CDR3 has 13 amino acids. CDR1 and CDR2 (germline): MNHEY, SMNVEV (reference sequence). The V end lost 6 bases, the J end lost 3 bases, and 10 bases lay between the germline ends. The CDR3, as DNA: TGTGCCAGCAGATCACTAGGGACAGATACGCAGTATTTT. Protein sequence: CASRSLGTDTQYF.

The chain is built from TRBV29-1 and TRBJ2-7, with a weak D call TRBD2 (8 bases). CDR1 SQVTM and CDR2 ANQGSEA come from the germline V gene. This CDR3 spans 13 amino acids. The V end lost 6 bases, the J end lost 0 bases, and 12 bases lay between the germline ends. Written as DNA, the CDR3 is TGCAGCGTACAGGGGACTAGCTCCTACGAGCAGTACTTC. This gives the protein CSVQGTSSYEQYF.

The J gene is TRBJ1-3, the V gene TRBV10-3; TRBD1 is a possible D gene (5 bases). Per the germline V gene, CDR1 is ENHRY and CDR2 is SYGVKD. The length of the CDR3 is 15 residues. Trimming shortened V by 2 bases and J by 0 bases, and 8 bases separated the two germline ends. CDR3 sequence: CAISEGASSGNTIYF. CDR3 bases: TGTGCCATCAGTGAGGGGGCCAGCTCTGGAAACACCATATATTTT.

J is TRBJ1-5 and V is TRBV30; TRBD1 might be the D (5 bases). V was trimmed by 0 bases and J by 3 bases, leaving 9 bases between them. CDR3 length: 14 amino acids. The germline gives CDR1 GTSNPN, CDR2 SVGIG (reference sequence). CDR3 in amino acids: CAWSVGGTNQPQHF. The CDR3 nucleotides are TGTGCCTGGAGTGTCGGAGGGACCAATCAGCCCCAGCATTTT.

V is TRBV10-1 and J is TRBJ2-7; TRBD1 agrees at 7 bases. The CDR3 consists of 13 residues. V was clipped by 6 bases and J by 0 bases; unmatched bases: 2. Germline V gives CDR1 WNHNN, CDR2 SYGVQD (reference sequence). CDR3 region: CASSRDSSYEQYF. The DNA of the CDR3 is TGCGCCAGCAGCCGGGACAGCTCCTACGAGCAGTACTTC.